These 18 T cell receptor beta chains share one sample of origin, sequenced in a study of cytomegalovirus exposure and HLA in healthy donors. It was with 60 Vbeta and 13 Jbeta primers that the PCR ran. The data were produced by immunoSEQ multiplex PCR, yet TCRdb's version contains in-frame clones alone and is incomplete. The top ten clones hold less than 0.35% of a sample with under 200,000 clones, approximately 86% of them seen once. Source material: PBMCs. Receptors were obtained from a woman in her 30s in good health and CMV-seronegative.

The V gene is TRBV28, the J gene TRBJ1-1; no definite D call. The CDR3 runs to 14 residues. Germline values: CDR1 MDHEN, CDR2 SYDVKM. V lost 2 bases, J lost 3 bases, and 10 bases lay in between. The CDR3 region is CASSLAVPYTEAFF. The CDR3 DNA follows: TGTGCCAGCAGTTTAGCAGTCCCATACACTGAAGCTTTCTTT.

The V and J genes are TRBV6-6 and TRBJ1-4; no definite D call. This CDR3 spans 13 amino acids. Germline V CDR1 and CDR2: MNHNY, SVGAGI (reference sequence). V lost 6 bases and J lost 2, with 7 bases in between. CDR3 bases: TGTGCCAGCAGGGGAGTTACTAATGAAAAACTGTTTTTT. Residues: CASRGVTNEKLFF.

V is TRBV7-9 and J is TRBJ2-5; possible D gene TRBD2, 5 bases. The germline V gene encodes CDR1 SEHNR and CDR2 FQNEAQ (reference sequence). This CDR3 region has 14 residues. V was shortened by 5 bases and J by 2 bases, with 12 bases between the two germline ends. In DNA form, the CDR3 reads TGTGCCAGCAGCCCGACGGGGATTCAAGAGACCCAGTACTTC. Encoded protein: CASSPTGIQETQYF.

The chain links TRBV28 to TRBJ2-7; 7 bases map to TRBD2. Looked up from germline, CDR1 is MDHEN and CDR2 is SYDVKM. The CDR3 runs to 13 residues. V was pared by 6 bases and J by 4 bases, with 6 bases of the junction left unmatched. This CDR3 reads CASRISGIYEQYF. CDR3 nucleotides: TGTGCCAGCAGAATAAGCGGGATTTACGAGCAGTACTTC.

Points on this clone: This sample includes further DNA sequences coding for the same CDR3. The V call is TRBV7-6, the J call TRBJ2-2; 8 bases map to TRBD2. From germline, CDR1 is SGHVS and CDR2 FNYEAQ. V shed 3 bases and J 5 bases; nucleotides not matched to a gene: 5. CDR3 length: 15 residues. DNA for the CDR3: TGTGCCAGCAGCTTGGCTGGCGGGAGGACCGGGGAGCTGTTTTTT. This codes for CASSLAGGRTGELFF.

The V gene is TRBV30, the J gene TRBJ2-7; 7 bases agree with TRBD1. Unmatched junction bases numbered 8, after V lost 2 bases and J lost 4 bases. The germline CDR1 and CDR2 sequences are GTSNPN and SVGIG (reference sequence). This CDR3 spans 14 amino acids. The CDR3 DNA reads as TGTGCCTGGAGTCGGGTAAGGGGGCAATACGAGCAGTACTTC. It codes for CAWSRVRGQYEQYF.

Worth noting for this clone: The junction shows a germline mismatch at one end, possibly a read error. The gene calls are TRBV7-7 and TRBJ2-5; tentative D call: TRBD2 (5 bases). This CDR3 is built from 13 residues. Looked up from germline, CDR1 is SSHAT and CDR2 is FNYEAQ (reference sequence). In DNA, the CDR3 is TGTGCTAGCAGCTTGGGTAGAGGGGAGACCCAGTACTTC. This gives the protein CASSLGRGETQYF.

The chain recombines TRBV30 with TRBJ2-7, with 10 bases aligning to TRBD2. The CDR3 is 17 residues long. After removal of 0 bases from V and 0 bases from J, the junction contained 8 bases not matched to a gene. Germline V gives CDR1 GTSNPN, CDR2 SVGIG (reference sequence). The CDR3 here is CAWSVLSGGAFSYEQYF. The CDR3, as DNA: TGTGCCTGGAGTGTACTCAGCGGGGGGGCGTTCTCCTACGAGCAGTACTTC.

The V and J genes are TRBV19 and TRBJ2-7; 7 nucleotides align to TRBD2. The CDR3 consists of 14 residues. V was pared by 6 bases and J by 0 bases, with 5 bases of the junction left unmatched. Germline CDR1 and CDR2: LNHDA and SQIVND (reference sequence). The CDR3 region has the DNA TGTGCCAGTAGACCCCGGGGGGACTCCTACGAGCAGTACTTC. Translating gives CASRPRGDSYEQYF.

The CDR3 nucleotides are TGTGCCAGCAGATTGACAGGGAATCAGAACACTGAAGCTTTCTTT. Its translation: CASRLTGNQNTEAFF. The chain recombines TRBV28 with TRBJ1-1; 7 bases align to TRBD1. The V segment lost 6 bases and the J segment 1 base; nucleotides outside the gene matches: 8. This CDR3 has 15 amino acids. CDR1 is MDHEN, CDR2 SYDVKM, per germline.

The V gene is TRBV5-1, the J gene TRBJ1-1; D not resolved. CDR1 and CDR2 (germline): SGHRS, YFSETQ. The CDR3 has 12 amino acids. The V end was cut by 4 bases, the J end by 2 bases, with 6 bases between. The chain's CDR3 is CASSRRNTEAFF. CDR3 coding DNA: TGCGCCAGCAGCCGTCGTAACACTGAAGCTTTCTTT.

The chain employs TRBV7-3 and TRBJ2-2; 8 bases line up with TRBD2. V lost 2 bases and J lost 7; bases outside the gene matches: 6. Germline V lookup: CDR1 SGHTA, CDR2 FQGTGA. This CDR3 is 15 amino acids long. The DNA of the CDR3 is TGTGCCAGCAGCTTAGACGGGGGGGCTGGCGGGGAGCTGTTTTTT. It is translated as CASSLDGGAGGELFF.

V is TRBV2 and J is TRBJ2-7; 9 bases are shared with TRBD1. The CDR3 is made up of 15 amino acids. The germline V gene encodes CDR1 SNHLY and CDR2 FYNNEI. Trimming cost V 4 bases and J 2 bases; bases outside gene matches: 6. CDR3 region: CASSAGTGRTYEQYF. CDR3 in DNA: TGTGCCAGCAGTGCAGGGACAGGGAGGACCTACGAGCAGTACTTC.

This rearrangement joins TRBV6-5 to TRBJ2-2; possible D gene TRBD2, 5 bases. The V gene lost 0 bases and the J gene lost 0 bases, with 8 bases spanning the gap. The CDR3 has 16 amino acids. Germline V gene sequence: CDR1 MNHEY, CDR2 SVGAGI. The DNA of the CDR3 is TGTGCCAGCAGTTACTCCCGGGGTTCGAACACCGGGGAGCTGTTTTTT. Its protein product is CASSYSRGSNTGELFF.

There are a few counts of this clone. J is TRBJ2-5 and V is TRBV7-9; 7 bases line up with TRBD2. This CDR3 comprises 15 residues. Trimming at V came to 5 bases and at J to 5 bases, leaving 11 bases not matched to a gene. CDR1 SEHNR and CDR2 FQNEAQ come from the germline V gene (reference sequence). This CDR3 is CASSRGEVGGETQYF. CDR3 sequence (DNA): TGTGCCAGCAGCCGCGGCGAAGTGGGAGGGGAGACCCAGTACTTC.

The rearrangement links TRBV7-2 to TRBJ2-7, with a tentative D call TRBD2 (5 bases). The CDR3 is 13 residues long. Germline-derived CDR1 and CDR2 are SGHTA and FQGNSA. Trimming stripped 4 bases from V and 3 bases from J, with 10 bases between. The CDR3 DNA follows: TGTGCCAGCAGCTCTCAACGGGGCTACGAGCAGTACTTC. Its translation: CASSSQRGYEQYF.

This sequence joins TRBV7-9 and TRBJ1-2, with D maybe TRBD1 (6 bases). The CDR3 is made up of 14 amino acids. CDR1 and CDR2 (germline): SEHNR, FQNEAQ (reference sequence). The germline V and J ends were trimmed by 6 bases and 4 bases, with 15 bases remaining between them. The CDR3 DNA reads as TGTGCCAGCAGTTCGGACAGCGGCTTCTATGGCTACACCTTC. This gives the protein CASSSDSGFYGYTF.

V and J are TRBV7-8 and TRBJ1-1; 7 bases line up with TRBD1. Per germline, CDR1 SGHVS and CDR2 FQNEAQ. The CDR3 is 15 residues long. J gave up 3 bases and V 5 bases, and 9 bases lay outside the gene matches. The CDR3 region is CASSQHPDRDTEAFF. The CDR3 nucleotides are TGTGCCAGCAGCCAGCATCCCGACAGGGACACTGAAGCTTTCTTT.